This T cell receptor (beta chain) came from a study of human T cells and chemical hapten exposure. Across the study: Patients, chiefly female, had alopecia areata, totalis or universalis.

Indicated time point: patch test 1, 2 weeks after DPC sensitization. As for treatment: therapeutic diphenylcyclopropenone sensitization with weekly scalp DPC. Germline V gives CDR1 SQVTM, CDR2 ANQGSEA. Trimming took 4 bases from V and 1 from J, leaving 7 bases between them. This CDR3 comprises 12 residues. Study-wide findings and caveats: Expanded TCRs grouped into significantly more large CDR3 similarity clusters than controls produced.

This clonotype was observed a handful of times. Its cognate antigen is unknown. TCRdb analysed the RACE reads with MiXCR anew, one entry per CDR3 protein. The sample shows 300,000 to 350,000 distinct CDR3 sequences, around 7% of them seen only once. The TCR sequence derives from a woman aged 18-29 years with alopecia areata. Some clones in this sample may be carry-over from other donors' samples. The chain uses TRBV29-1 and TRBJ1-1; possibly TRBD1 for D (5 bases). Sequenced here: whole blood, sampled in connection with sensitization to the hapten diphenylcyclopropenone (DPC). The CDR3 is CSVGGKNTEAFF. The CDR3 bases are TGCAGCGTTGGGGGGAAGAACACTGAAGCTTTCTTT.